Below, 27 T cell receptor beta chains from the same sample are listed, as sequenced in a study of shared clonotypes between healthy human individuals. Only CD45RO-negative cells positively selected for CCR7 counted as naive CD8 cells, so terminally differentiated effector memory CD45RA+ cells were excluded. TCRdb's table, derived via immunoSEQ multiplex PCR, lists solely in-frame clones and lacks some. This sample has over 2 million clones, with about 95% found just once. Sample: naive CD8+ T cells sorted from blood. The receptors shown here come from a man aged 18 to 30 in good health.

This clone appeared once. Other nucleotide sequences from this sample produce the same CDR3. The rearrangement uses TRBV5-1 and TRBJ2-3; 10 bases fit TRBD2. This CDR3 has 15 residues. From germline, CDR1 is SGHRS and CDR2 YFSETQ. The J segment lost 3 bases and the V segment lost 0 bases, leaving 1 base of the junction unmatched. This CDR3 is CASSLELAGTDTQYF. The DNA for the CDR3 is TGCGCCAGCAGCTTGGAACTAGCGGGGACAGATACGCAGTATTTT.

Concerning this clone itself: Different DNA sequences within this sample yield the same CDR3. The J gene is TRBJ2-7, the V gene TRBV2; D is possibly TRBD1 (6 bases). The CDR3 is 12 residues long. V dropped 4 bases and J dropped 2 bases, with 6 bases sitting between them. Germline assignment: CDR1 SNHLY and CDR2 FYNNEI. The CDR3 sequence is CASSGQAYEQYF. The CDR3, as DNA: TGTGCCAGCAGTGGACAGGCCTACGAGCAGTACTTC.

On this clone itself: Other DNA sequences in the same sample also yield this CDR3. The gene calls are TRBV6-5 and TRBJ2-7; D could derive from TRBD1 or TRBD2 (6 bases each). The CDR3 has 15 residues. Germline loops: CDR1 MNHEY, CDR2 SVGAGI. The ends were cut back, 2 bases at V and 0 bases at J, with 11 bases in the middle. The CDR3 sequence is CASSYVGGSSYEQYF. CDR3 bases: TGTGCCAGCAGTTACGTAGGGGGGAGCTCCTACGAGCAGTACTTC.

This rearrangement joins TRBV27 to TRBJ1-2, with D maybe TRBD1 (6 bases). V gave up 2 bases and J gave up 4 bases, with 17 bases separating them. This CDR3 contains 16 residues. Germline V CDR1 and CDR2: MNHEY, SMNVEV (reference sequence). This CDR3 reads CASSLGGQRKLYGYTF. CDR3 bases: TGTGCCAGCAGTTTAGGGGGGCAGCGCAAACTCTATGGCTACACCTTC.

The chain couples TRBV9 to TRBJ2-3; TRBD1 might be the D (6 bases). Per germline, CDR1 SGDLS and CDR2 YYNGEE. V was clipped by 0 bases and J by 5 bases, with 10 bases between them. The CDR3 contains 14 residues. The CDR3 reads CASSVGTERDTQYF. CDR3 DNA sequence: TGTGCCAGCAGCGTAGGGACAGAAAGAGATACGCAGTATTTT.

This chain joins TRBV2 and TRBJ2-2; D call uncertain. The CDR3 sequence is 12 residues long. Trimming removed 0 bases at V and 6 bases at J, with 2 bases between. Germline CDR1 and CDR2: SNHLY and FYNNEI. The CDR3 DNA reads TGTGCCAGCAGTGAAGCGCCCGGGGAGCTGTTTTTT. Protein: CASSEAPGELFF.

The chain couples TRBV27 to TRBJ2-7; D may be TRBD2 (7 bases). Germline V gene lookup returns CDR1 MNHEY and CDR2 SMNVEV (reference sequence). CDR3 length: 14 residues. With 5 bases removed from V and 4 bases from J, the gap between germline ends came to 15 bases. The chain's CDR3 is CASSPGGPRYEQYF. As DNA, the CDR3 is TGTGCCAGCAGTCCCGGGGGGCCCCGTTACGAGCAGTACTTC.

The gene calls are TRBV9 and TRBJ1-1; 7 nucleotides agree with TRBD1. V was pared by 4 bases and J by 0 bases, with 6 bases of the junction left unmatched. Germline-derived CDR1 and CDR2 are SGDLS and YYNGEE. The CDR3 contains 15 residues. Here the CDR3 reads CASSLGTALNTEAFF. Here the CDR3 DNA reads TGTGCCAGCAGCTTGGGGACAGCCTTGAACACTGAAGCTTTCTTT. Supplemented by reference TRBV9 and TRBJ1-1, the full variable domain reads DSGVTQTPKHLITATGQRVTLRCSPRSGDLSVYWYQQSLDQGLQFLIQYYNGEERAKGNILERFSAQQFPDLHSELNLSSLELGDSALYFCASSLGTALNTEAFFGQGTRLTVV.

V is TRBV14 and J is TRBJ2-1; 10 bases align to TRBD2. CDR3 size: 16 residues. The V gene's germline CDR1 is SGHDN and CDR2 FVKESK. The ends lost 0 bases at V and 3 bases at J; junction bases unmatched: 2. The CDR3 protein is CASSQDTSGVYNEQFF. CDR3 DNA: TGTGCCAGCAGCCAAGATACTAGCGGGGTCTACAATGAGCAGTTCTTC.

This chain connects TRBV6-1 to TRBJ1-2; tentatively, D is TRBD1 (5 bases). The CDR3 has 17 amino acids. From germline, CDR1 is MNHNS and CDR2 SASEGT. V lost 1 base to trimming and J lost 4 bases, with 19 bases between them. The CDR3 loop reads CASSEEAAPMGRYGYTF. The DNA for the CDR3 is TGTGCCAGCAGTGAAGAAGCAGCTCCCATGGGGCGCTATGGCTACACCTTC.

The table lists this clone with a count of one. The chain uses TRBV9 and TRBJ2-3; possibly TRBD2 for D (5 bases). The CDR3 is made up of 17 amino acids. Germline V gives CDR1 SGDLS, CDR2 YYNGEE. V lost 4 bases and J 2 bases, leaving 20 bases between the germline ends. CDR3 amino acids: CASSIERQDGDTDTQYF. The DNA for the CDR3 is TGTGCCAGCAGCATCGAGCGGCAGGATGGGGACACAGATACGCAGTATTTT.

The gene calls are TRBV7-3 and TRBJ2-3; D is ambiguous. V was cut by 5 bases and J by 2 bases, with 8 bases left in between. Germline V gene data show CDR1 as SGHTA and CDR2 as FQGTGA. The CDR3 spans 13 residues. CDR3 DNA sequence: TGTGCCAGCAGCCCATCCGACACAGATACGCAGTATTTT. It encodes CASSPSDTDTQYF.

The V call is TRBV7-9, the J call TRBJ1-1; D is ambiguous. The CDR3 contains 14 residues. Germline CDR1 reads SEHNR; CDR2 reads FQNEAQ (reference sequence). V was clipped by 1 base and J by 4 bases, with 10 bases between them. CDR3 DNA: TGTGCCAGCAGCTTAGTCCCGGCTGGCACTGAAGCTTTCTTT. As protein: CASSLVPAGTEAFF.

This chain connects TRBV28 to TRBJ2-7; D unclear. There are 15 residues in the CDR3. From germline, CDR1 is MDHEN and CDR2 SYDVKM. With 2 bases removed from V and 6 bases from J, the gap between germline ends came to 17 bases. The CDR3 is CASSLRGREAGEQYF. CDR3 coding DNA: TGTGCCAGCAGTTTACGAGGTAGGGAAGCTGGCGAGCAGTACTTC.

The chain carries TRBV6-5 and TRBJ2-7, with 10 nucleotides matching TRBD2. CDR3 size: 12 residues. Germline V gene sequence: CDR1 MNHEY, CDR2 SVGAGI. J lost 11 bases, V lost 2 bases, and 3 bases had no gene match. The CDR3 sequence is CASSYAGLAEYF. DNA of the CDR3: TGTGCCAGCAGTTACGCCGGACTAGCGGAGTACTTC.

In regard to this clone: Other DNA sequences from this sample encode an identical CDR3 as well. The chain joins TRBV11-2 to TRBJ2-7; possible D gene TRBD1, 6 bases. V dropped 1 base and J dropped 3 bases, with 10 bases sitting between them. Germline V gene data show CDR1 as SGHAT and CDR2 as FQNNGV. The CDR3 has 14 residues. CDR3 nucleotides: TGTGCCAGCAGCTTAGGAGCAGGGGTCTACGAGCAGTACTTC. It codes for CASSLGAGVYEQYF.

Regarding this clone: Compared with germline, one end of the junction differs, possibly owing to a read error. This chain connects TRBV15 to TRBJ2-6, with D unclear. Germline V gene data show CDR1 as LNHNV and CDR2 as YYDKDF (reference sequence). CDR3 size: 14 residues. CDR3 region: CATSRDSSLTAESF. CDR3 nucleotide sequence: TGTGCCACCAGCAGAGATTCTTCTCTGACGGCCGAGTCTTTC.

Comments on this clone: The same CDR3 also results from other DNA sequences found in this sample. The chain recombines TRBV25-1 with TRBJ2-3; D might be TRBD1 (5 bases). This CDR3 comprises 14 residues. V was shortened by 3 bases and J by 1 base, with 8 bases between the two germline ends. Germline loops: CDR1 MGHDK, CDR2 SYGVNS. This CDR3 reads CASSEQGGTDTQYF. Written as DNA, the CDR3 is TGTGCCAGCAGTGAGCAGGGCGGCACAGATACGCAGTATTTT.

The chain combines TRBV9 with TRBJ2-1; no clear D gene. This CDR3 contains 15 residues. The V end lost 2 bases, the J end lost 9 bases, and 18 bases lay between the germline ends. Germline loops: CDR1 SGDLS, CDR2 YYNGEE. The CDR3 protein is CASSVFRASSGEQFF. The DNA for the CDR3 is TGTGCCAGCAGCGTTTTCCGGGCTTCTTCGGGTGAGCAGTTCTTC.

This clone occurred once. The V call is TRBV30, the J call TRBJ1-4; D might be TRBD1 (6 bases). Germline V lookup: CDR1 GTSNPN, CDR2 SVGIG (reference sequence). V lost 1 base, J lost 7 bases, and 13 bases lay in between. The CDR3 contains 14 residues. This chain's CDR3 is CAWSGTDGGEKLFF. CDR3 sequence (DNA): TGTGCCTGGAGTGGGACAGACGGAGGTGAAAAACTGTTTTTT.

This rearrangement joins TRBV9 to TRBJ2-7; 9 nucleotides agree with TRBD2. J lost 2 bases, V lost 3 bases, and 6 bases had no gene match. There are 15 residues in the CDR3. Per germline, CDR1 SGDLS and CDR2 YYNGEE. The DNA for the CDR3 is TGTGCCAGCAGCGCCGCTAGCGGGGACACCTACGAGCAGTACTTC. It encodes CASSAASGDTYEQYF.

This chain joins TRBV10-1 and TRBJ2-7; no definite D call. Germline assignment: CDR1 WNHNN and CDR2 SYGVQD (reference sequence). Trimming left V 4 bases short and J 5 bases short, with 9 bases between. The CDR3 runs to 12 residues. The CDR3 protein is CASSGNGHEQYF. The CDR3 region has the DNA TGCGCCAGCAGTGGAAACGGCCACGAGCAGTACTTC.

V usage is TRBV6-5 and J usage is TRBJ2-7, with D tentatively TRBD2 (6 bases). The germline gives CDR1 MNHEY, CDR2 SVGAGI. The CDR3 runs to 13 residues. With 4 bases removed from V and 3 bases from J, the gap between germline ends came to 10 bases. The CDR3 loop reads CASSSGLHYEQYF. In nucleotides, the CDR3 is TGTGCCAGCAGTTCGGGACTCCACTACGAGCAGTACTTC.

A remark on this clone: Other DNA sequences within the sample encode an identical CDR3. The chain recombines TRBV6-5 with TRBJ1-2, with D maybe TRBD1 (5 bases). CDR1 and CDR2 (germline): MNHEY, SVGAGI. The CDR3 consists of 15 residues. Trimming pared 4 bases from V and 0 bases from J, leaving 12 bases between. In DNA form, the CDR3 reads TGTGCCAGCAGTTCTCAGGGATTATCTAACTATGGCTACACCTTC. It is translated as CASSSQGLSNYGYTF.

This chain uses TRBV12-5 with TRBJ1-1, with TRBD1 matching over 8 bases. This CDR3 comprises 12 residues. The junction had 0 bases not matched to a gene; V was cut back by 1 base and J by 8 bases. Germline CDR1 is LGHNT and CDR2 is FRNRAP. The CDR3 loop reads CASGLGQGEAFF. The CDR3 bases are TGTGCTAGTGGTTTGGGACAGGGGGAAGCTTTCTTT.

V gene TRBV7-9 combines with J gene TRBJ2-5; TRBD1 might be the D (5 bases). The DNA matches TRBJ2-7 better at its end, which makes the J call doubtful. The V gene's germline CDR1 is SEHNR and CDR2 FQNEAQ (reference sequence). This CDR3 is 13 amino acids long. DNA of the CDR3: TGTGCCAGCACGGGCAGGGTACCCTACGAGCAGTACTTC. This gives the protein CASTGRVPYEQYF.

The chain employs TRBV2 and TRBJ2-2; tentative D call: TRBD1 (6 bases). This CDR3 has 16 amino acids. V shed 4 bases and J shed 1 base, with 13 bases lying between them. CDR1 is SNHLY and CDR2 is FYNNEI in the germline V gene. CDR3 coding DNA: TGTGCCAGCAGTGCTGGCAGGGGCCTGAACACCGGGGAGCTGTTTTTT. It specifies CASSAGRGLNTGELFF.